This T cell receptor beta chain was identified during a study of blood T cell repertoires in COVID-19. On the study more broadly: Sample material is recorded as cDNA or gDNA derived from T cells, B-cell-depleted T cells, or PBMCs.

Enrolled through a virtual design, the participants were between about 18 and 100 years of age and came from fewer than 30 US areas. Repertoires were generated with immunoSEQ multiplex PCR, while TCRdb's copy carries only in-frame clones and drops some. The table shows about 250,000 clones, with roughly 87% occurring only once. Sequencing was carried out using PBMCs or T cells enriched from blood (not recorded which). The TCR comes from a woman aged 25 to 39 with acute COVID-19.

This chain's CDR3 is CASSLGTRIYEQYF. DNA for the CDR3: TGTGCCAGCAGTCTCGGGACTAGGATCTACGAGCAGTACTTC. The rearrangement joins TRBV27 to TRBJ2-7, with 8 bases that match TRBD2. The J segment lost 3 bases and the V segment lost 5 bases, leaving 6 bases of the junction unmatched. The V gene's germline CDR1 is MNHEY and CDR2 SMNVEV (reference sequence). This CDR3 has 14 residues.